This T cell receptor beta chain was captured in a study of STAT5B mutations in CD4+ large granular lymphocyte leukemia. Background on the study: Among healthy controls, a particular HLA allele went with more CDR3 'QG' motifs. Study findings and constraints: TRBV06-family usage was enriched in top patient clones (8/27) versus controls (2/35). Without putative leukemic clones, patient CD4-sorted repertoires remained more clonal than healthy CD4+ repertoires.

Some clones are missing from TCRdb's copy, which holds only in-frame ones; the method was immunoSEQ multiplex PCR. This repertoire shows more than 30,000 clones, roughly 89% found once; its top ten account for about 0.42%. Controls came from buffy coats of healthy blood donors. This clone appeared a single time. Its antigen is unidentified. J lost 4 bases, V lost 6 bases, and 6 bases had no gene match. This CDR3 spans 14 amino acids. CDR1 and CDR2 (germline): MNHEY, SVGAGI. This receptor was taken from a human donor in good health. The sample taken for sequencing was CD4+ T cells from blood buffy coats. The chain has TRBV6-5 and TRBJ1-1, with 9 bases lining up with TRBD1. The CDR3 DNA reads TGTGCCAGCAGGGAACAGGGGGCGTTCACTGAAGCTTTCTTT. As protein: CASREQGAFTEAFF.